The rows below give T cell receptor beta chains drawn from one sample of a study of T cells after yellow fever vaccination. Each CDR3 protein gets one entry after TCRdb re-called the 5' RACE reads with MiXCR. Here the sample spans around 320,000 distinct CDR3 sequences, 4% to 5.5% being singletons. The sample here was PBMCs, taken 15 days after the yellow fever booster vaccination. The source of these receptors is a man aged 18 to 30 who received the YFV17D yellow fever vaccine. The CDR3 runs from the conserved cysteine through the conserved F or W. D genes are given only for firm matches. The size entry is marked missing in some rows and otherwise reads once, few, many or a size class.

DNA,CDR3,V,J,D,size
TGTGCCAGCAGCCCCCACGGATCCGATACGCAGTATTTT,CASSPHGSDTQYF,TRBV9,TRBJ2-3,.,many
TGTGCCAGCAGCTCATCCTCGACGACTACCCAGTACTTC,CASSSSSTTTQYF,TRBV9,TRBJ2-5,.,.
TGTGCCAGCAGTTACACCGCAGCAGCTCCCACCTATGGCTACACCTTC,CASSYTAAAPTYGYTF,TRBV6-5,TRBJ1-2,.,many
TGTGCCAGCAGCTGGACAGGGACTGAGCAGTTCTTC,CASSWTGTEQFF,TRBV27,TRBJ2-1,TRBD1,many
TGTGCCAGCAGTTACTCGGTTAGGCACACTGAAGCTTTCTTT,CASSYSVRHTEAFF,TRBV27,TRBJ1-1,.,many
TGCGCCAGCAGCTTATCACAGGGTACAGATACGCAGTATTTT,CASSLSQGTDTQYF,TRBV5-1,TRBJ2-3,.,.
TGTGCCAGCAGCCTACCCGGTCCTAGCGGGGTAGATACGCAGTATTTT,CASSLPGPSGVDTQYF,TRBV5-6,TRBJ2-3,TRBD2,many
TGCAGCGTTGCGCTGGGCCTTAATGAAAAACTGTTTTTT,CSVALGLNEKLFF,TRBV29-1,TRBJ1-4,.,many
TGTGCCAGCAGCCAAGAATCGGGCAGGGAACCTTTCTTT,CASSQESGREPFF,TRBV14,TRBJ1-1,.,few
TGTGCCAGTGGTCCGGGGGCAGTTGGCCAGCCCCAGCATTTT,CASGPGAVGQPQHF,TRBV19,TRBJ1-5,.,once
TGTGCCAGCAGCTTGGGTTCTGGGACAGGGAACACCGGGGAGCTGTTTTTT,CASSLGSGTGNTGELFF,TRBV5-5,TRBJ2-2,TRBD1,many
TGTGCCAGCAGCAAATGTTGTCGCCACTGGCCGACTGAAGCTTTCTTT,CASSKCCRHWPTEAFF,TRBV21-1,TRBJ1-1,.,.
TGTGCCAGCAGCCAAGGGACTAGCGGGGGGGTAGATACGCAGTATTTT,CASSQGTSGGVDTQYF,TRBV4-2,TRBJ2-3,TRBD2,many
TGCGCCAGCAGCCAAGAAGACAGCAACACTGAAGCTTTCTTT,CASSQEDSNTEAFF,TRBV4-3,TRBJ1-1,.,few
TGTGCCAGCAGCCGGACAGGGGGAGATACGCAGTATTTT,CASSRTGGDTQYF,TRBV7-2,TRBJ2-3,TRBD1,many
TGTGCCAGCAGCCCCGGGACTGGGGACCCCTACGAGCAGTACTTC,CASSPGTGDPYEQYF,TRBV4-2,TRBJ2-7,.,many
TGCAGTGCTAGTTCCTCCCCGGCGAAGTATTTT,CSASSSPAKYF,TRBV20-1,TRBJ2-3,.,.
TGTGCCAGCAGCGTAGTATCCCAGACTGAAGCTTTCTTT,CASSVVSQTEAFF,TRBV9,TRBJ1-1,.,many
TGCGCCAGCAGCTTGGGACACGGTTACAATGAGCAGTTCTTC,CASSLGHGYNEQFF,TRBV5-1,TRBJ2-1,.,many